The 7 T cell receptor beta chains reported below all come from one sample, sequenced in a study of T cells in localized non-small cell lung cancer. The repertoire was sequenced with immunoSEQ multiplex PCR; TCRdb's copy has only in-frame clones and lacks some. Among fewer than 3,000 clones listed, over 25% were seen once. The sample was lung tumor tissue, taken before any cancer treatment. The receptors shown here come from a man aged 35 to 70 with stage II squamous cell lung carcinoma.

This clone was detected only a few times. CDR3 amino acids: CASSGTGGLPTEQYF. The CDR3 DNA sequence: TGTGCCAGCAGCGGGACGGGAGGGCTGCCTACCGAGCAGTACTTC. The genes are TRBV9 and TRBJ2-7, with 8 bases that match TRBD2. V shed 3 bases, J shed 6 bases, and the junction held 11 bases outside the gene matches. Germline V CDR1 and CDR2: SGDLS, YYNGEE. The CDR3 is 15 residues long.

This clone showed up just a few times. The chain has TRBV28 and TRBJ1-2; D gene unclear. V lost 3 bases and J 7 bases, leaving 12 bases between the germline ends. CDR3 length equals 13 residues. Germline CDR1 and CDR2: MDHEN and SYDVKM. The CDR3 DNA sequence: TGTGCCAGCAGTTTTGGGCCCCGAGGTGGCTACACCTTC. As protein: CASSFGPRGGYTF.

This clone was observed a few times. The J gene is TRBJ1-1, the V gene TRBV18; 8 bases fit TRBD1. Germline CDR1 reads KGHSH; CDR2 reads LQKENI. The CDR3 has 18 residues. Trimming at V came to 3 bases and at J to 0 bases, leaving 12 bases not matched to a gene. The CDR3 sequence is CASSPGRQGALMNTEAFF. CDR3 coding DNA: TGTGCCAGCTCACCGGGACGGCAGGGGGCCCTCATGAACACTGAAGCTTTCTTT.

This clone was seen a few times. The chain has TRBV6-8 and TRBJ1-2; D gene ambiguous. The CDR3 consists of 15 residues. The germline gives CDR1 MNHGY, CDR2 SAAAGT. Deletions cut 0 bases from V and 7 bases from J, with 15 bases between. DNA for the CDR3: TGTGCCAGCAGTTACTCGAGGTTCCCGGCGGTTGGCTACACCTTC. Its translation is CASSYSRFPAVGYTF.

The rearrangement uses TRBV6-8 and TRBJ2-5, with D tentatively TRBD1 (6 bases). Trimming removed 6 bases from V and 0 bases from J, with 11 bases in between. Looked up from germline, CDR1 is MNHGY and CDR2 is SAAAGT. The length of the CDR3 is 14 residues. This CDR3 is CASSHRTDQETQYF. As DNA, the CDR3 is TGTGCCAGCAGCCATCGGACAGACCAAGAGACCCAGTACTTC.

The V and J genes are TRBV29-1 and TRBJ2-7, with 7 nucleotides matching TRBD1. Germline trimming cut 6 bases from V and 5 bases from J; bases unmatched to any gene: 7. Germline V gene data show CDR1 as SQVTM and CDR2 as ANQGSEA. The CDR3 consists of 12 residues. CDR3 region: CSVRTGGDEQYF. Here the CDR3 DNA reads TGCAGCGTGCGGACAGGTGGGGACGAGCAGTACTTC.

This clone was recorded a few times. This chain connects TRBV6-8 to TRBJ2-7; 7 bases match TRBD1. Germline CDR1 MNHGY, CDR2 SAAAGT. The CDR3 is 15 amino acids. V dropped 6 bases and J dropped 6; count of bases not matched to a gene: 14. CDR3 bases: TGTGCCAGCAGGAGGTATACAGGGACAGAGGTCGAGCAGTACTTC. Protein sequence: CASRRYTGTEVEQYF.